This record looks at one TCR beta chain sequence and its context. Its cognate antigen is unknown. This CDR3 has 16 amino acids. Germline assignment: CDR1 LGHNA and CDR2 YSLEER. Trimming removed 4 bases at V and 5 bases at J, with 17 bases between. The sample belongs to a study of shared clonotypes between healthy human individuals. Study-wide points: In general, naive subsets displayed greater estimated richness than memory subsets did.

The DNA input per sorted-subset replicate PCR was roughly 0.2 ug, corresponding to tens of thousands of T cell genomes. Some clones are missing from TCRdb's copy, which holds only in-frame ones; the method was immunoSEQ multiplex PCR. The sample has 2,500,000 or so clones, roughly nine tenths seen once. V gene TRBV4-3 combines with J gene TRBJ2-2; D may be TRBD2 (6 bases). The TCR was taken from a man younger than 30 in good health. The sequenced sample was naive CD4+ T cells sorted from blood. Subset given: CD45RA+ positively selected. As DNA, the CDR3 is TGCGCCAGCAGCCGTGAGGTAGCGGACCAAACCGGGGAGCTGTTTTTT. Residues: CASSREVADQTGELFF.